This T cell receptor (beta chain) was sequenced in a study of glioma-infiltrating T cells after dendritic cell vaccination. Study summary: Glioblastoma patients came from Phase I and II dendritic cell vaccination trials.

This clone was observed a single time. CDR3 length: 16 residues. V was pared by 0 bases and J by 10 bases, with 8 bases of the junction left unmatched. Germline V CDR1 and CDR2: LNHNV, YYDKDF (reference sequence). Produced via immunoSEQ multiplex PCR; TCRdb's table is partial and in-frame only. The top ten clones hold approximately 6% of a sample with 75,000 to 100,000 clones, 79% of them seen once. The source was blood, collected before dendritic cell vaccination. The receptor's source is a human donor with glioblastoma. The chain carries TRBV15 and TRBJ2-1; 11 nucleotides align to TRBD2. The CDR3, as DNA: TGTGCCACCAGCAGAGATCGGCTAGCGGGAGGTCCCGAGCAGTTCTTC. It is translated as CATSRDRLAGGPEQFF.